One sample yielded the 15 T cell receptor beta chains listed below, sequenced in a study of T cell repertoires in cytomegalovirus infection. These receptors have no identified antigens. Each CDR3 protein is one row after TCRdb ran MiXCR on the reads. Of approximately 100,000 distinct CDR3 sequences detected, under 55% appear once; the ten largest clones hold about 76%. Source: CD8+ T cells from cultured PBMCs, taken from culture after CMV antigen stimulation. The receptors shown here come from a human donor in good health (CMV status not recorded). Some clones in this sample may be carry-over from other donors' samples.

This clonotype was seen once. J is TRBJ2-7 and V is TRBV7-9, with a weak D call TRBD1 (5 bases). The V end was cut by 10 bases, the J end by 0 bases, with 10 bases between. This CDR3 spans 12 amino acids. The germline V gene has CDR1 SEHNR and CDR2 FQNEAQ (reference sequence). The CDR3 region is CATHDSSYEQYF. CDR3 nucleotides: TGTGCCACCCACGACAGCTCCTACGAGCAGTACTTC.

The V gene is TRBV7-8, the J gene TRBJ2-3; 7 bases are a match to TRBD1. CDR3 length: 16 amino acids. V was clipped by 4 bases and J by 0 bases; unmatched bases: 7. In germline, CDR1 is SGHVS, CDR2 FQNEAQ. The CDR3 protein is CASSSWDSSSTDTQYF. The CDR3 DNA follows: TGTGCCAGCAGCTCATGGGACAGCTCTAGCACAGATACGCAGTATTTT. Full variable domain (remainder filled in from reference TRBV7-8 and TRBJ2-3): GAGVSQSPRYKVAKRGQDVALRCDPISGHVSLFWYQQALGQGPEFLTYFQNEAQLDKSGLPSDRFFAERPEGSVSTLKIQRTQQEDSAVYLCASSSWDSSSTDTQYFGPGTRLTVL.

This chain connects TRBV14 to TRBJ1-2; maybe TRBD1 (5 bases). This CDR3 spans 12 amino acids. Germline V lookup: CDR1 SGHDN, CDR2 FVKESK. Trimming took off 5 bases at V and 10 bases at J, with 14 bases between the two ends. In nucleotides, the CDR3 is TGTGCCAGCAGCTCCATTGGGACGGCCTACACCTTC. This gives the protein CASSSIGTAYTF.

This clonotype has just one count. This rearrangement joins TRBV19 to TRBJ1-1; unclear D gene. The CDR3 length is 14 residues. V was cut by 4 bases and J by 3 bases, with 12 bases left in between. The germline gives CDR1 LNHDA, CDR2 SQIVND (reference sequence). The CDR3 DNA reads TGTGCCAGTAGTACTGGGTTAGTACACACTGAAGCTTTCTTT. Its translation is CASSTGLVHTEAFF.

The chain uses TRBV9 and TRBJ2-3, with 8 nucleotides matching TRBD1. J was trimmed by 2 bases and V by 3 bases; bases with no gene match: 11. The CDR3 extends over 17 amino acids. Looked up from germline, CDR1 is SGDLS and CDR2 is YYNGEE. The CDR3 DNA reads TGTGCCAGCAGCGAAGGCCTCCGGACAGGGCACACAGATACGCAGTATTTT. Amino acids: CASSEGLRTGHTDTQYF.

This clonotype occurred a few times. The chain employs TRBV11-2 and TRBJ1-2; possibly TRBD1 for D (5 bases). Germline-derived CDR1 and CDR2 are SGHAT and FQNNGV. V was shortened by 1 base and J by 4 bases, with 10 bases between the two germline ends. The CDR3 extends over 14 amino acids. The CDR3 sequence is CASSLVGVGYGYTF. The CDR3 nucleotides read TGTGCCAGCAGCTTAGTGGGGGTGGGCTATGGCTACACCTTC.

This clonotype was observed a few times. The chain carries TRBV6-5 and TRBJ2-1; 11 positions match TRBD2. V was pared by 6 bases and J by 5 bases, with 9 bases of the junction left unmatched. Germline CDR1 MNHEY, CDR2 SVGAGI. CDR3 length equals 16 residues. CDR3 nucleotide sequence: TGTGCCAGCAGGGTATTAGCGGGGGGGATAGACAATGAGCAGTTCTTC. Translation gives CASRVLAGGIDNEQFF.

This clonotype was found a few times. V gene TRBV10-3 combines with J gene TRBJ2-7, with 7 bases that match TRBD1. This CDR3 has 14 residues. The ends lost 6 bases at V and 3 bases at J; junction bases unmatched: 8. Germline values: CDR1 ENHRY, CDR2 SYGVKD. The CDR3 region has the DNA TGTGCCATCAGAGACTCGGGACAGAGCTACGAGCAGTACTTC. Its protein is CAIRDSGQSYEQYF.

This clonotype was detected a few times. The V call is TRBV2, the J call TRBJ2-7; 10 bases agree with TRBD2. This CDR3 has 15 residues. J lost 1 base, V lost 5 bases, and 5 bases had no gene match. Germline V gene data show CDR1 as SNHLY and CDR2 as FYNNEI. The CDR3 DNA reads as TGTGCCAGCAGTACTACTAGCGGGGCATCCTACGAGCAGTACTTC. Translating it yields CASSTTSGASYEQYF.

The chain combines TRBV15 with TRBJ1-5; D not resolved. Per the germline V gene, CDR1 is LNHNV and CDR2 is YYDKDF (reference sequence). V was pared by 0 bases and J by 7 bases, with 10 bases between. CDR3 length: 14 residues. CDR3 region: CATSRDGIGQPQHF. Here the CDR3 DNA reads TGTGCCACCAGCAGAGATGGGATCGGGCAGCCCCAGCATTTT.

Remarks on this clonotype: The junction does not match germline at one end; this may be a read error. V usage is TRBV7-6 and J usage is TRBJ1-2, with a weak D call TRBD1 (6 bases). The CDR3 consists of 15 residues. CDR1 and CDR2 from the germline V gene are SGHVS and FNYEAQ. CDR3 protein: CTSSFSPDRNYGYTF. Written as DNA, the CDR3 is TGTACCAGCAGCTTCTCACCTGACAGGAACTATGGCTACACCTTC.

The genes are TRBV7-6 and TRBJ2-2; 8 bases map to TRBD2. This CDR3 is built from 16 residues. J lost 8 bases, V lost 5 bases, and 13 bases had no gene match. Per the germline V gene, CDR1 is SGHVS and CDR2 is FNYEAQ. The chain's CDR3 is CASSPLSGGPKGELFF. The CDR3 bases are TGTGCCAGCAGCCCTCTAAGCGGGGGACCCAAGGGGGAGCTGTTTTTT. The full variable domain, rest sourced from reference TRBV7-6 and TRBJ2-2, is GAGVSQSPRYKVTKRGQDVALRCDPISGHVSLYWYRQALGQGPEFLTYFNYEAQQDKSGLPNDRFSAERPEGSISTLTIQRTEQRDSAMYRCASSPLSGGPKGELFFGEGSRLTVL.

This chain connects TRBV4-1 to TRBJ2-2; perhaps TRBD1 as D (5 bases). V was cut by 1 base and J by 5 bases, with 11 bases left in between. Germline V gene data show CDR1 as MGHRA and CDR2 as YSYEKL. The CDR3 has 15 amino acids. The CDR3 DNA is TGCGCCAGCAGCCAAGCGGCAGGGTGGACCGGGGAGCTGTTTTTT. This sequence encodes CASSQAAGWTGELFF.

This clonotype was seen a handful of times. The chain carries TRBV20-1 and TRBJ2-3; the D gene is possibly TRBD2 (5 bases). From germline, CDR1 is DFQATT and CDR2 SNEGSKA (reference sequence). The CDR3 sequence is 14 residues long. V gave up 6 bases and J gave up 0 bases, with 13 bases separating them. CDR3 loop: CSASGLTSTDTQYF. In DNA form, the CDR3 reads TGCAGTGCCTCAGGACTGACTAGCACAGATACGCAGTATTTT.

This chain links TRBV5-4 with TRBJ1-2, with 7 bases lining up with TRBD1. The V gene end was trimmed by 5 bases and the J gene end by 3 bases; junction bases not matched to a gene: 7. The CDR3 has 14 residues. CDR1 and CDR2 from the germline V gene are SGHNT and YYREEE (reference sequence). The CDR3 sequence: CASRPYDRDYGYTF. The CDR3 region has the DNA TGTGCCAGCAGACCCTATGACAGGGACTATGGCTACACCTTC.